This TCR beta chain was captured by sequencing in a study of OX40 agonist ivuxolimab in advanced cancers. Here immunoSEQ multiplex PCR was the method, and the copy in TCRdb shows in-frame clones only, minus some. The table has about 65,000 clones, about 82% seen once. The material was CD4+ or CD8+ T cells sorted from blood, obtained in a trial of the OX40 agonist ivuxolimab. The TCR sequence derives from an adult with an advanced solid tumor such as melanoma, head and neck, liver or kidney cancer.

The CDR3 bases are TGTGCCAGCAGTTACCAGGGATGGGGGGCTTTCTTT. Its protein is CASSYQGWGAFF. The chain combines TRBV6-5 with TRBJ1-1, with D possibly TRBD1 on 5 matching bases. Trimming cost V 2 bases and J 11 bases, with 12 bases left between them. Germline V gene data show CDR1 as MNHEY and CDR2 as SVGAGI. The CDR3 contains 12 residues.